This T cell receptor (beta chain) appears in the sequencing data of a study of a mutant IDH1 vaccine in newly diagnosed glioma. This CDR3 has 13 residues. CDR1 is MDHEN and CDR2 is SYDVKM in the germline V gene. The V gene lost 2 bases and the J gene lost 7 bases, with 11 bases spanning the gap. The method was immunoSEQ multiplex PCR; TCRdb's version includes in-frame clones alone and lacks a portion of them. The sample carries about 29,000 clones, approximately 84% recorded once. Time point defined: week 23, last vaccination. The vaccine gave 300 ug of a 20-mer mutant IDH1 peptide subcutaneously per dose. To note about this clone: Its target is not known.

The sample in question was PBMCs, obtained from a glioma patient whose treatment included an IDH1 peptide vaccine. The TCR sequence derives from a woman aged 18-30 years with glioma. The chain carries TRBV28 and TRBJ2-5; D gene uncertain. The CDR3 nucleotides are TGTGCCAGCAGTTTAACGCGTCTGGGGACCCAGTACTTC. This translates into CASSLTRLGTQYF.